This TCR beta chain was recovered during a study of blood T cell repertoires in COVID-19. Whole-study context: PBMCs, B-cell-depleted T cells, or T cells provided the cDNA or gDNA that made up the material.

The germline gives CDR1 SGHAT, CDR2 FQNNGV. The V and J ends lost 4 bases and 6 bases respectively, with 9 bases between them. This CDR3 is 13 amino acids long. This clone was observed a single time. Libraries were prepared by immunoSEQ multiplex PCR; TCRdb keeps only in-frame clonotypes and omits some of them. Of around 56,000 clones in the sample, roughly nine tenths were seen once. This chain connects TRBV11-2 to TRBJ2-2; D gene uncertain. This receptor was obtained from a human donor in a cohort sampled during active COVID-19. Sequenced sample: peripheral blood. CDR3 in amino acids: CASSSQRSGELFF. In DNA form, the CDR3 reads TGTGCCAGCAGCTCCCAGAGGTCCGGGGAGCTGTTTTTT.